This TCR beta chain appears in the sequencing data of a study of T cell responses to AZD1222 COVID-19 vaccine. General observations from the study: White British people made up most donors, females outnumbered males, and clonal diversity was possibly underestimated. After the peak T cell response, and only then, were repertoires sampled.

V shed 1 base and J shed 8 bases, with 14 bases lying between them. The CDR3 loop spans 13 amino acids. The germline CDR1 and CDR2 sequences are SQVTM and ANQGSEA. As for this clone: The antigen is unknown.

Clones were sequenced by immunoSEQ multiplex PCR, and TCRdb holds only the in-frame ones, with some missing. The sample consists of tens of thousands of clones, 65% to 90% of them appearing once. The sample here was peripheral blood, taken on day 0 of AZD1222 vaccination. The TCR originated in an adult in good health. The chain couples TRBV29-1 to TRBJ1-1; tentative D call: TRBD1 (6 bases). CDR3 coding DNA: TGCAGCGTTGAAGTCCGCCTCAGGGGAGAAGCTTTCTTT. It translates to CSVEVRLRGEAFF.